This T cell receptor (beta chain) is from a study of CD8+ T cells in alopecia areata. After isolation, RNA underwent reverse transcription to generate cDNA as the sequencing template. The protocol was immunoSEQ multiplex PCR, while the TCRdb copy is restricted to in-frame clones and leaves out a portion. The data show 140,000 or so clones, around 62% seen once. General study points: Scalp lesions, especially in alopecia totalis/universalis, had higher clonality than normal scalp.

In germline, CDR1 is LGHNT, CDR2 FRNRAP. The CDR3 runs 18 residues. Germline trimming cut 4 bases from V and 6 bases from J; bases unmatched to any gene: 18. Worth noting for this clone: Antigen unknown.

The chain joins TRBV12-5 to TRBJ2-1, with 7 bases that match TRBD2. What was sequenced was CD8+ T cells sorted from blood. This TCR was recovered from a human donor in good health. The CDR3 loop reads CASGWDLSVGRASNEQFF. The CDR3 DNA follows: TGTGCTAGTGGTTGGGACCTGAGCGTTGGGAGGGCCTCCAATGAGCAGTTCTTC.